This section outlines one T cell receptor beta chain sequence together with its context. The antigen is not known. Time point meaning: pretreatment peripheral blood. The sample originates from a study of PD-L1 blockade in urothelial cancer. Study overall: At 3 weeks (second dose) and 6 weeks after starting treatment, blood was analyzed. Blood samples contained a median around 130,000 T cells.

V shed 7 bases and J 0 bases; nucleotides not matched to a gene: 4. The CDR3 spans 14 residues. From germline, CDR1 is LNHDA and CDR2 SQIVND (reference sequence). Every PCR was spiked with synthetic TCR analog templates. The method was immunoSEQ multiplex PCR; TCRdb's version includes in-frame clones alone and lacks a portion of them. The data contain tens of thousands of clones, around nine tenths of them singletons. Overall study findings and caveats: Durable-benefit patients expanded tumor-associated blood clones more at 3 weeks.

This receptor was obtained from a woman aged 60-70 years with urothelial cancer. V usage is TRBV19 and J usage is TRBJ2-7, with 9 bases identical to TRBD2. Sequences were derived from PBMCs, sampled around atezolizumab (anti-PD-L1) treatment. The CDR3 sequence is CASKASGISYEQYF. The CDR3 DNA reads as TGTGCCAGTAAAGCTAGCGGGATCTCCTACGAGCAGTACTTC. Using reference TRBV19 and TRBJ2-7 for the parts outside the CDR3, the full variable domain is DGGITQSPKYLFRKEGQNVTLSCEQNLNHDAMYWYRQDPGQGLRLIYYSQIVNDFQKGDIAEGYSVSREKKESFPLTVTSAQKNPTAFYLCASKASGISYEQYFGPGTRLTVT.